This T cell receptor (beta chain) was identified during a study of blood T cell repertoires in COVID-19. The wider study: Samples representing acute and convalescent COVID-19 were sourced from the United States, Italy and Spain. PBMCs, B-cell-depleted T cells, or T cells were the source of the cDNA or gDNA that made up the material.

Trimming took 5 bases from V and 9 from J; bases not matched to a gene: 10. CDR1 is MNHEY, CDR2 SVGEGT, per germline. The CDR3 is 15 residues long. In the original processing: Counts of nucleated cells, estimated from reference gene primer amplification, were obtained. Produced via immunoSEQ multiplex PCR; TCRdb's table is partial and in-frame only. The V and J calls and clone size come from that table; D and trimming were worked out from the DNA. The repertoire holds around 200,000 clones, with 88% as singletons. This sequence joins TRBV6-2 or TRBV6-3 and TRBJ1-6; 7 bases fit TRBD1. The TCR comes from a man younger than 35 with active or convalescent COVID-19. Sequenced sample: peripheral blood. The CDR3 loop reads CASSNGPTGASPLHF. Written as DNA, the CDR3 is TGTGCCAGCAGTAACGGGCCAACAGGGGCTTCACCCCTCCACTTT.